A single sample is the source of the 4 T cell receptor beta chains below, sequenced in a study of T cell responses to AZD1222 COVID-19 vaccine. Measured with immunoSEQ multiplex PCR; TCRdb has only the in-frame clones, and not every one. The table has some 140,000 clones, 80% to 95% seen once. Sequencing used peripheral blood, obtained on day 0 of AZD1222 vaccination. The receptors derive from an adult in good health.

The chain is built from TRBV6-4 and TRBJ2-3, with TRBD2 matching 9 bases. The CDR3 runs to 15 residues. With 6 bases clipped from V and 4 bases from J, the junction kept 8 bases outside the gene matches. Germline values: CDR1 MRHNA, CDR2 SNTAGT. The CDR3 sequence is CASSQRERGADTQYF. The CDR3 bases are TGTGCCAGCAGCCAGCGGGAGCGGGGGGCAGATACGCAGTATTTT.

CDR3 amino acids: CASSGPVSRGHTEAFF. CDR3 DNA: TGTGCCAGCAGCGGTCCCGTTAGTAGGGGGCACACTGAAGCTTTCTTT. This sequence joins TRBV11-2 and TRBJ1-1; 7 positions agree with TRBD1. Germline V lookup: CDR1 SGHAT, CDR2 FQNNGV. The CDR3 length is 16 residues. Trimming cost V 5 bases and J 3 bases; bases outside gene matches: 12.

The gene calls are TRBV6-2 or TRBV6-3 and TRBJ2-1; D possibly uses TRBD1 or TRBD2 (5 bases each). Trimming took off 2 bases at V and 2 bases at J, with 13 bases between the two ends. There are 16 residues in the CDR3. CDR1 MNHEY and CDR2 SVGEGT come from the germline V gene. This CDR3 reads CASSYTGAYTYNEQFF. Written as DNA, the CDR3 is TGTGCCAGCAGTTACACCGGGGCATATACCTACAATGAGCAGTTCTTC.

The CDR3 is CASSEGLYLNTGELFF. CDR3 bases: TGTGCCAGCAGCGAGGGGTTATACTTGAACACCGGGGAGCTGTTTTTT. J is TRBJ2-2 and V is TRBV7-9; D might be TRBD1 or TRBD2, each matching 5 bases. Germline loops: CDR1 SEHNR, CDR2 FQNEAQ (reference sequence). CDR3 length: 16 residues. V gave up 5 bases and J gave up 1 base, with 14 bases separating them.